The 11 T cell receptor beta chains below come from one sample, sequenced in a study of OX40 agonist ivuxolimab in advanced cancers. Sequencing used immunoSEQ multiplex PCR; TCRdb keeps in-frame clones, though not all of them. Among approximately 70,000 clones listed, under 95% were seen once. Here the sequenced sample was CD4+ or CD8+ T cells sorted from blood, taken in a trial of the OX40 agonist ivuxolimab. The receptors stem from an adult with an advanced solid tumor such as melanoma, head and neck, liver or kidney cancer.

This chain uses TRBV10-2 with TRBJ2-7; D is unclear. The V end was cut by 0 bases, the J end by 6 bases, with 3 bases between. The CDR3 extends over 11 amino acids. Per the germline V gene, CDR1 is WSHSY and CDR2 is SAAADI. DNA for the CDR3: TGCGCCAGCAGTGAGTCGGCCGAGCAGTACTTC. Its translation is CASSESAEQYF.

Here the CDR3 reads CASSIGGLAGQYEQYF. The CDR3 DNA reads TGTGCCAGTAGTATTGGGGGACTAGCGGGGCAGTACGAGCAGTACTTC. The genes are TRBV19 and TRBJ2-7; 13 nucleotides line up with TRBD2. V was clipped by 3 bases and J by 4 bases; unmatched bases: 6. The CDR3 is 16 residues long. From germline, CDR1 is LNHDA and CDR2 SQIVND (reference sequence).

The chain couples TRBV18 to TRBJ1-2; D perhaps matches TRBD1 (5 bases). Germline CDR1 and CDR2: KGHSH and LQKENI. The CDR3 runs to 18 residues. V was cut by 3 bases and J by 10 bases, with 30 bases left in between. The CDR3 spells CASSPPIMTERPLWLYTF. The CDR3 DNA reads TGTGCCAGCTCACCCCCGATCATGACAGAACGGCCTCTATGGCTCTACACCTTC.

J is TRBJ1-1 and V is TRBV27; D call uncertain. V dropped 3 bases and J dropped 1 base, with 6 bases sitting between them. This CDR3 region has 13 residues. Germline V lookup: CDR1 MNHEY, CDR2 SMNVEV (reference sequence). CDR3 sequence reads: CASSFSENTEAFF. The CDR3 region has the DNA TGTGCCAGCAGTTTTTCTGAGAACACTGAAGCTTTCTTT.

The chain couples TRBV4-1 to TRBJ2-7; weak D call: TRBD1 (6 bases). This CDR3 has 16 residues. Looked up from germline, CDR1 is MGHRA and CDR2 is YSYEKL. V dropped 4 bases and J dropped 1 base, with 17 bases sitting between them. Here the CDR3 reads CASSPANRAMSYEQYF. DNA of the CDR3: TGCGCCAGCAGCCCTGCGAACAGGGCTATGTCCTACGAGCAGTACTTC.

The V call is TRBV13, the J call TRBJ2-1; D possibly uses TRBD1 or TRBD2 (5 bases each). The CDR3 is made up of 13 amino acids. Per germline, CDR1 PRHDT and CDR2 FYEKMQ (reference sequence). Between the trimmed V and J ends, which lost 7 bases and 8 bases, there was a span of 15 bases. The CDR3 sequence is CASTSWGMDEQFF. The CDR3, as DNA: TGTGCCAGCACGTCATGGGGGATGGATGAGCAGTTCTTC.

The V call is TRBV30, the J call TRBJ2-1; 7 nucleotides line up with TRBD1. Germline CDR1 GTSNPN, CDR2 SVGIG (reference sequence). Trimming at V came to 2 bases and at J to 6 bases, leaving 7 bases not matched to a gene. The CDR3 is 14 amino acids. CDR3 sequence (DNA): TGTGCCTGGAGTTTAGGGGGCCCGGGCAATGAGCAGTTCTTC. Amino acid sequence: CAWSLGGPGNEQFF. The complete variable domain, with remaining parts taken from reference TRBV30 and TRBJ2-1, reads SQTIHQWPATLVQPVGSPLSLECTVEGTSNPNLYWYRQAAGRGLQLLFYSVGIGQISSEVPQNLSASRPQDRQFILSSKKLLLSDSGFYLCAWSLGGPGNEQFFGPGTRLTVL.

The table lists this clone with a count of one. The V gene is TRBV13, the J gene TRBJ2-2; D remains unclear. CDR1 and CDR2 from the germline V gene are PRHDT and FYEKMQ (reference sequence). Trimming shortened V by 0 bases and J by 5 bases, and 7 bases separated the two germline ends. CDR3 size: 14 residues. CDR3 residues: CASSLGLYTGELFF. CDR3 DNA sequence: TGTGCCAGCAGCTTAGGCCTTTATACCGGGGAGCTGTTTTTT.

The gene calls are TRBV4-1 and TRBJ2-7; D is perhaps TRBD1 or TRBD2 (5 bases each). The ends were cut back, 4 bases at V and 2 bases at J, with 12 bases in the middle. The CDR3 has 14 amino acids. The germline gives CDR1 MGHRA, CDR2 YSYEKL. The CDR3 DNA follows: TGCGCCAGCAGCCTGGGACCGGCAACCTACGAGCAGTACTTC. Amino acid sequence: CASSLGPATYEQYF.

The chain combines TRBV15 with TRBJ1-1; 8 nucleotides agree with TRBD1. The CDR3 is made up of 15 amino acids. The V gene end was trimmed by 4 bases and the J gene end by 0 bases; junction bases not matched to a gene: 4. Germline V gene data show CDR1 as LNHNV and CDR2 as YYDKDF (reference sequence). CDR3 DNA sequence: TGTGCCACCAGCATCGGGACAGGTATGAACACTGAAGCTTTCTTT. Translated, it gives CATSIGTGMNTEAFF.

The V and J genes are TRBV21-1 and TRBJ2-1. TRBV21-1 is marked as a pseudogene. The CDR3 runs to 14 residues. For the CDR3, the DNA is TGTGCCAGCAGCTCCCTGGGCTCCTACAATGAGCAGTTCTTC. Its protein product is CASSSLGSYNEQFF.